This T cell receptor (beta chain) was retrieved from a study of cytomegalovirus exposure and HLA in healthy donors. Findings and caveats of the study: Specificity for CMV antigens was confirmed in vitro for a few of the CMV-associated chains.

It was the approximately 120-subject validation cohort, separate from the approximately 700-subject first cohort, to which the donors belonged. Libraries were prepared by immunoSEQ multiplex PCR; TCRdb keeps only in-frame clonotypes and omits some of them. The data show under 250,000 clones, 85% to 90% seen once. A remark on this clone: The antigen remains unidentified.

CDR3 length equals 15 residues. Germline V lookup: CDR1 LNHDA, CDR2 SQIVND (reference sequence). V lost 4 bases, J lost 6 bases, and 19 bases lay in between. This clonotype originated in a man aged 18 to 29 in good health and CMV-seronegative. V and J are TRBV19 and TRBJ2-7; D perhaps matches TRBD1 (5 bases). The specimen was PBMCs. The CDR3 is CASSNQGVAVGEQYF. The CDR3 DNA follows: TGTGCCAGTAGTAACCAGGGTGTGGCAGTCGGCGAGCAGTACTTC.